This entry lists 24 T cell receptor beta chains sequenced from one sample in a study of T-cell reconstitution after alpha-beta-depleted transplantation in children. The TCRbeta library was prepared with unique molecular identifiers. TCRdb analysed the PCR reads with MiXCR anew, one entry per CDR3 protein. The repertoire has hundreds of thousands of distinct CDR3 sequences, about 15% of them found once; the top ten carry 1.1%. The sample in question was PBMCs from the stem cell graft donor, obtained from the stem cell graft. The receptors originated from a human donor who donated a stem cell graft to a child with acute myeloid leukemia.

The rearrangement links TRBV28 to TRBJ2-7; D unclear. The V end was cut by 6 bases, the J end by 6 bases, with 12 bases between. Per the germline V gene, CDR1 is MDHEN and CDR2 is SYDVKM. The CDR3 covers 12 residues. The chain's CDR3 is CASRLPASEQYV. In DNA, the CDR3 is TGTGCCAGCAGGCTTCCGGCGTCCGAGCAGTACGTC.

V gene TRBV7-9 combines with J gene TRBJ2-3; D not resolved. The length of the CDR3 is 15 residues. Germline lookup yields CDR1 SEHNR and CDR2 FQNEAQ (reference sequence). The germline V and J ends were trimmed by 3 bases and 4 bases, with 14 bases remaining between them. DNA for the CDR3: TGTGCCAGCAGCTTTCCGGCCGATGGGGCAGATACGCAGTATTTT. As protein: CASSFPADGADTQYF.

The J gene is TRBJ2-7, the V gene TRBV20-1; TRBD1 might be the D (5 bases). The CDR3 length is 12 residues. V was cut by 6 bases and J by 0 bases, with 9 bases left in between. CDR1 and CDR2 (germline): DFQATT, SNEGSKA (reference sequence). The CDR3, as DNA: TGCAGTGCGGGGCTGAACTCCTACGAGCAGTACTTC. It codes for CSAGLNSYEQYF.

The CDR3 nucleotides are TGTGCCAGCAGCCGCACAGGGGGCACCATGAACACTGAAGCTTTCTTT. Its translation is CASSRTGGTMNTEAFF. The rearrangement joins TRBV7-2 to TRBJ1-1; 9 bases match TRBD1. Per germline, CDR1 SGHTA and CDR2 FQGNSA. V lost 5 bases and J lost 0; bases outside the gene matches: 7. The CDR3 consists of 16 residues.

This clonotype showed up just a few times. This chain links TRBV20-1 with TRBJ2-2; weak D call: TRBD1 (6 bases). V lost 5 bases, J lost 7 bases, and 17 bases lay in between. CDR1 and CDR2 from the germline V gene are DFQATT and SNEGSKA (reference sequence). This CDR3 comprises 14 residues. The CDR3 DNA reads TGCAGTGCTCCCCGCAGGGGCCAGGGCGGGGAGCTGTTTTTT. Translated, it gives CSAPRRGQGGELFF.

The chain is built from TRBV20-1 and TRBJ2-1; 13 bases match TRBD2. CDR1 and CDR2 (germline): DFQATT, SNEGSKA (reference sequence). Trimming cost V 5 bases and J 3 bases; bases outside gene matches: 10. The CDR3 totals 17 residues. CDR3 DNA: TGCAGTGCTTTCCCTACTAGCGGGGGGGCCCTCTACAATGAGCAGTTCTTC. Protein product: CSAFPTSGGALYNEQFF.

The chain couples TRBV13 to TRBJ1-5; D possibly corresponds to TRBD1 (5 bases). Germline V gene lookup returns CDR1 PRHDT and CDR2 FYEKMQ (reference sequence). The ends were cut back, 4 bases at V and 7 bases at J, with 11 bases in the middle. CDR3 length equals 13 residues. The CDR3 spells CASSSGGRQPQHF. The CDR3 coding sequence is TGTGCCAGCAGCTCTGGGGGGAGGCAGCCCCAGCATTTT.

This clonotype turned up a few times. The chain carries TRBV9 and TRBJ1-5, with 9 bases matching TRBD1. This CDR3 comprises 18 residues. The germline gives CDR1 SGDLS, CDR2 YYNGEE. The V segment lost 0 bases and the J segment 2 bases; nucleotides outside the gene matches: 9. CDR3 in DNA: TGTGCCAGCAGCGTAGTCGGACAGGGGAAGGTGGGCAATCAGCCCCAGCATTTT. This translates into CASSVVGQGKVGNQPQHF.

The chain joins TRBV2 to TRBJ2-3; 9 bases line up with TRBD2. Germline V gives CDR1 SNHLY, CDR2 FYNNEI. The CDR3 contains 15 residues. V trimming: 6 bases; J trimming: 3 bases; junction bases outside the gene matches: 7. CDR3 region: CASRALSGGTDTQYF. For the CDR3, the DNA is TGTGCCAGCAGGGCCCTGAGCGGGGGGACAGATACGCAGTATTTT.

There are a few counts of this clonotype. This rearrangement joins TRBV29-1 to TRBJ1-2; 7 positions match TRBD1. The junction had 8 bases not matched to a gene; V was cut back by 0 bases and J by 4 bases. Germline V lookup: CDR1 SQVTM, CDR2 ANQGSEA. The CDR3 extends over 15 amino acids. The CDR3, as DNA: TGCAGCGTTGAAGAATTCACCCACAGGGGCTATGGCTACACCTTC. Translating it yields CSVEEFTHRGYGYTF.

The chain uses TRBV4-2 and TRBJ1-6, with unresolved D. V dropped 0 bases and J dropped 7 bases, with 13 bases sitting between them. The CDR3 loop spans 16 amino acids. Germline CDR1 is LGHNA and CDR2 is YNFKEQ. CDR3 protein: CASSQDLAGANSPLHF. The CDR3 bases are TGTGCCAGCAGCCAAGATCTGGCGGGCGCGAATTCACCCCTCCACTTT.

The V gene is TRBV9, the J gene TRBJ2-2; 7 nucleotides line up with TRBD1. The CDR3 is 15 residues long. Trimming took 0 bases from V and 7 from J; bases not matched to a gene: 6. The germline CDR1 and CDR2 sequences are SGDLS and YYNGEE. In DNA, the CDR3 is TGTGCCAGCAGCGTAGTAGAGGGGGCGGGCGGGGAGCTGTTTTTT. This gives the protein CASSVVEGAGGELFF.

The sample holds many counts of this clonotype. This rearrangement joins TRBV20-1 to TRBJ1-2; weak D call: TRBD1 (5 bases). V lost 6 bases and J lost 2, with 13 bases in between. The CDR3 totals 13 residues. Germline CDR1 is DFQATT and CDR2 is SNEGSKA (reference sequence). The CDR3 loop reads CSAPQGLNYGYTF. CDR3 sequence (DNA): TGCAGTGCCCCCCAGGGCCTGAACTATGGCTACACCTTC.

V and J are TRBV29-1 and TRBJ2-3; TRBD2 agrees at 11 bases. CDR1 and CDR2 (germline): SQVTM, ANQGSEA. With V trimmed by 3 bases and J by 2 bases, 7 bases remained unmatched. The CDR3 sequence is 16 residues long. This CDR3 is CSVDLAGGYYTDTQYF. The CDR3 DNA follows: TGCAGCGTTGACCTAGCGGGGGGCTACTACACAGATACGCAGTATTTT.

J is TRBJ2-7 and V is TRBV7-2; 9 bases line up with TRBD2. V shed 8 bases, J shed 2 bases, and the junction held 10 bases outside the gene matches. The CDR3 is made up of 15 amino acids. Germline CDR1 SGHTA, CDR2 FQGNSA. CDR3 loop: CASAGSGGFTYEQYF. In DNA form, the CDR3 reads TGTGCCAGCGCTGGTAGCGGGGGATTTACCTACGAGCAGTACTTC.

Regarding this clonotype: This sequence may be a read error, since a much larger clone differs from it by one base. The gene calls are TRBV29-1 and TRBJ1-1, with D maybe TRBD1 (5 bases). Per germline, CDR1 SQVTM and CDR2 ANQGSEA. The CDR3 spans 13 residues. The ends were cut back, 2 bases at V and 6 bases at J, with 13 bases in the middle. For the CDR3, the DNA is TGCAGCGTTGAACCCCGACAGCACTCTGAAGCTTTCTTT. Translation gives CSVEPRQHSEAFF. Combining the CDR3 with reference TRBV29-1 and TRBJ1-1 gives the whole variable domain SAVISQKPSRDICQRGTSLTIQCQVDSQVTMMFWYRQQPGQSLTLIATANQGSEATYESGFVIDKFPISRPNLTFSTLTVSNMSPEDSSIYLCSVEPRQHSEAFFGQGTRLTVV.

This clonotype was counted a few times. V and J are TRBV6-5 and TRBJ2-3; unclear D gene. This CDR3 spans 14 amino acids. V gave up 0 bases and J gave up 6 bases, with 10 bases separating them. Germline CDR1 reads MNHEY; CDR2 reads SVGAGI. CDR3 protein: CASSYSSRVDTQYF. CDR3 bases: TGTGCCAGCAGTTACTCGAGTAGGGTGGATACGCAGTATTTT.

J is TRBJ1-2 and V is TRBV7-2; 7 nucleotides align to TRBD1. Germline V CDR1 and CDR2: SGHTA, FQGNSA. V lost 2 bases to trimming and J lost 7 bases; unmatched junction nucleotides: 13. The CDR3 totals 16 residues. The CDR3 spells CASSLSLQGGASGYTF. For the CDR3, the DNA is TGTGCCAGCAGCTTATCGCTCCAAGGGGGCGCATCTGGCTACACCTTC.

The chain joins TRBV21-1 to TRBJ2-1; no DNA check was done on the table's D call, TRBD1. TRBV21-1 represents a pseudogene. The CDR3 extends over 19 amino acids. The CDR3 sequence: CASSPSPTRGDDSYNEQFF. In DNA, the CDR3 is TGTGCCAGCAGCCCTTCACCAACCCGGGGGGATGACTCCTACAATGAGCAGTTCTTC.

This clonotype showed up many times. The gene calls are TRBV20-1 and TRBJ2-6; maybe TRBD1 (5 bases). CDR1 and CDR2 from the germline V gene are DFQATT and SNEGSKA (reference sequence). The CDR3 runs 14 residues. Trimming took off 6 bases at V and 2 bases at J, with 11 bases between the two ends. Written as DNA, the CDR3 is TGCAGTGCCTTGACAGTTCCTGGGGCCAACGTCCTGACTTTC. Its translation: CSALTVPGANVLTF.

There are many counts of this clonotype. A much larger clone differs from this one at a single base, so this may be a read error. This rearrangement joins TRBV20-1 to TRBJ2-1; D is undetermined. The V and J ends lost 3 bases and 6 bases respectively, with 3 bases between them. Germline loops: CDR1 DFQATT, CDR2 SNEGSKA (reference sequence). This CDR3 is 10 amino acids long. The CDR3 bases are TGCAGTGCTAGGGCCAATGAGCAGTTCTTC. Protein product: CSARANEQFF.

This clonotype was seen a handful of times. The rearrangement joins TRBV12-3 or TRBV12-4 to TRBJ2-1; 7 positions agree with TRBD2. The V segment lost 3 bases and the J segment 6 bases; nucleotides outside the gene matches: 2. The CDR3 length is 13 residues. The CDR3 coding sequence is TGTGCCAGCAGTTTCCCGGGGGGCAATGAGCAGTTCTTC. Protein product: CASSFPGGNEQFF.

The chain recombines TRBV5-1 with TRBJ2-5; 9 nucleotides align to TRBD1. Per the germline V gene, CDR1 is SGHRS and CDR2 is YFSETQ. J was trimmed by 3 bases and V by 4 bases; bases with no gene match: 7. CDR3 size: 15 residues. The CDR3 is CASSEPGTGKETQYF. CDR3 DNA: TGCGCCAGCAGCGAACCCGGGACAGGGAAAGAGACCCAGTACTTC.

This clonotype showed up just a few times. The chain joins TRBV12-3 or TRBV12-4 to TRBJ2-3; 9 bases are shared with TRBD2. The CDR3 consists of 15 residues. With 2 bases clipped from V and 8 bases from J, the junction kept 8 bases outside the gene matches. The CDR3 DNA follows: TGTGCCAGCAGTTTAAGCGGGGGGCGAGTTGGTACGCAGTATTTT. It codes for CASSLSGGRVGTQYF.